This T cell receptor beta chain stems from a study of blood T cells in healthy people across ages. Findings and caveats of the study: Naive T cell percentage and TCR beta diversity correlated strongly. The study regarded diversity estimates from one million T cells as underestimates.

As concerns this clonotype: Its antigen is as yet unknown.

The authors drew roughly 9.8 milliliters of peripheral blood from each donor. Total RNA, at least 6 micrograms per sample, was extracted from PBMCs. The second PCR ran roughly 6 to 11 cycles with a sample-barcoded 5' primer and J-beta primers. TCRdb called the 5' RACE reads again in MiXCR, with one record for every CDR3 protein. The sample lists about 1.8 million distinct CDR3 sequences, less than 50% seen once, with less than 2.5% in the top ten. This receptor was obtained from a woman aged 40-49 years in good health. Input material: blood.

The CDR3 sequence: CASSLASRVPQETQYF. The CDR3 nucleotides read TGTGCCAGCAGCTTAGCGTCAAGGGTCCCCCAAGAGACCCAGTACTTC. V and J are TRBV11-1 and TRBJ2-5; D call uncertain. Germline lookup yields CDR1 SGHAT and CDR2 FQDESV (reference sequence). Trimming took off 0 bases at V and 1 base at J, with 12 bases between the two ends. The CDR3 spans 16 residues.